Following are 21 T cell receptor beta chains from one sample sequenced in a study of beta chain features in type 1 diabetes. cDNA synthesis used the whole RNA isolate, giving expressed TCRB sequences. TCRdb keeps only in-frame clones here, not all; method: immunoSEQ multiplex PCR. This table has some 160,000 clones, 8.5% to 10% appearing once. Antigen specificity for these receptors is unknown. Study-wide results and caveats: All four CD4+ subsets from Type 1 diabetes patients carried moderately but significantly shorter TCRB CDR3s.

Sequenced material: central memory CD4+ T cells from blood. The receptor set was obtained from a woman between 25 and 40 years old with type 1 diabetes.

V gene TRBV6-6 combines with J gene TRBJ1-1; TRBD1 is a possible D gene (6 bases). The CDR3 length is 13 residues. V lost 6 bases and J 3 bases, leaving 11 bases between the germline ends. Germline V CDR1 and CDR2: MNHNY, SVGAGI (reference sequence). CDR3 residues: CASSRNRDTEAFF. The CDR3 DNA reads TGTGCCAGCAGCCGTAACAGGGACACTGAAGCTTTCTTT.

This clone was counted between two and nine times. The chain couples TRBV7-9 to TRBJ1-4, with D hard to call. V lost 3 bases and J lost 5, with 10 bases in between. Germline loops: CDR1 SEHNR, CDR2 FQNEAQ (reference sequence). This CDR3 is 14 amino acids long. The CDR3 is CASSFGQRNEKLFF. In nucleotides, the CDR3 is TGTGCCAGCAGCTTTGGGCAGAGAAATGAAAAACTGTTTTTT.

This clone has only a few counts. This rearrangement joins TRBV10-3 to TRBJ2-7; 14 bases agree with TRBD2. The CDR3 is 14 amino acids. V shed 9 bases, J shed 1 base, and the junction held 2 bases outside the gene matches. Germline CDR1 and CDR2: ENHRY and SYGVKD. The CDR3, as DNA: TGTGCCATAGGGACTAGCGGGAGTTCCTACGAGCAGTACTTC. Its protein is CAIGTSGSSYEQYF.

CDR3 protein: CASSKARGSNQPQHF. CDR3 sequence (DNA): TGTGCCAGCAGCAAAGCTCGGGGGAGCAATCAGCCCCAGCATTTT. V usage is TRBV21-1 and J usage is TRBJ1-5. TRBV21-1 is described as a pseudogene. The CDR3 is 15 residues long.

The V call is TRBV5-8, the J call TRBJ1-2, with 7 bases identical to TRBD1. Germline assignment: CDR1 SGHTS and CDR2 YDEGEE. There are 12 residues in the CDR3. V gave up 2 bases and J gave up 5 bases; unmatched junction bases: 0. The CDR3: CASSLQGYGYTF. CDR3 nucleotide sequence: TGTGCCAGCAGCTTACAGGGGTATGGCTACACCTTC. The entire variable domain, with the rest obtained from reference TRBV5-8 and TRBJ1-2, is as follows: EAGVTQSPTHLIKTRGQQATLRCSPISGHTSVYWYQQALGLGLQFLLWYDEGEERNRGNFPPRFSGRQFPNYSSELNVNALELEDSALYLCASSLQGYGYTFGSGTRLTVV.

This clone has only a few counts. This chain uses TRBV19 with TRBJ1-1; 7 nucleotides align to TRBD1. CDR3 length: 14 amino acids. Germline V gives CDR1 LNHDA, CDR2 SQIVND (reference sequence). The V gene end was trimmed by 5 bases and the J gene end by 4 bases; junction bases not matched to a gene: 7. CDR3 coding DNA: TGTGCCAGTAGTGTGGAGACAGGGCCCACTGAAGCTTTCTTT. This encodes CASSVETGPTEAFF. Together with reference TRBV19 and TRBJ1-1, the CDR3 gives the full variable domain: DGGITQSPKYLFRKEGQNVTLSCEQNLNHDAMYWYRQDPGQGLRLIYYSQIVNDFQKGDIAEGYSVSREKKESFPLTVTSAQKNPTAFYLCASSVETGPTEAFFGQGTRLTVV.

This clone was seen more than once but under ten times. The chain has TRBV12-5 and TRBJ2-1; D unclear. The V end lost 6 bases, the J end lost 8 bases, and 17 bases lay between the germline ends. Germline V gene lookup returns CDR1 LGHNT and CDR2 FRNRAP. The CDR3 is made up of 14 amino acids. The CDR3 nucleotides are TGTGCTAGTGGCCCATCTCAGGTGAACGATGAGCAGTTCTTC. Its protein is CASGPSQVNDEQFF.

The rearrangement links TRBV2 to TRBJ2-2; D is undetermined. The CDR3 consists of 15 residues. Germline V gene lookup returns CDR1 SNHLY and CDR2 FYNNEI. V was pared by 0 bases and J by 2 bases, with 7 bases between. The CDR3 DNA is TGTGCCAGCAGTGAAGCGCTCTATAACACCGGGGAGCTGTTTTTT. Translation: CASSEALYNTGELFF.

The gene calls are TRBV7-9 and TRBJ1-4, with a possible D match to TRBD1 (6 bases). V was clipped by 5 bases and J by 4 bases, with 14 bases between them. This CDR3 comprises 15 residues. The V gene's germline CDR1 is SEHNR and CDR2 FQNEAQ (reference sequence). The CDR3 region has the DNA TGTGCCAGCAGCCGGGACAATCGGCGTAATGAAAAACTGTTTTTT. Translation: CASSRDNRRNEKLFF.

V usage is TRBV7-8 and J usage is TRBJ2-1, with 7 bases that match TRBD2. CDR3 length: 16 amino acids. Germline lookup yields CDR1 SGHVS and CDR2 FQNEAQ. Trimming at V came to 2 bases and at J to 8 bases, leaving 12 bases not matched to a gene. CDR3 region: CASSLLPGPREDEQFF. The CDR3 DNA is TGTGCCAGCAGCTTATTACCGGGACCCCGGGAGGATGAGCAGTTCTTC.

V gene TRBV18 combines with J gene TRBJ1-1; weak D call: TRBD1 (5 bases). There are 16 residues in the CDR3. The germline CDR1 and CDR2 sequences are KGHSH and LQKENI. Trimming removed 6 bases at V and 0 bases at J, with 17 bases between. CDR3 in amino acids: CASSPQGGEMNTEAFF. DNA of the CDR3: TGTGCCAGCTCGCCCCAGGGAGGGGAAATGAACACTGAAGCTTTCTTT.

This clone has a handful of counts. The genes are TRBV5-4 and TRBJ2-2; 11 bases are a match to TRBD1. The CDR3 is 16 residues long. Unmatched junction bases numbered 1, after V lost 3 bases and J lost 0 bases. CDR1 is SGHNT, CDR2 YYREEE, per germline (reference sequence). CDR3 bases: TGTGCCAGCAGCTGGGGACAGGGGGCGAACACCGGGGAGCTGTTTTTT. Its translation is CASSWGQGANTGELFF. Supplemented by reference TRBV5-4 and TRBJ2-2, the full variable domain reads ETGVTQSPTHLIKTRGQQVTLRCSSQSGHNTVSWYQQALGQGPQFIFQYYREEENGRGNFPPRFSGLQFPNYSSELNVNALELDDSALYLCASSWGQGANTGELFFGEGSRLTVL.

This chain connects TRBV7-9 to TRBJ2-5, with D tentatively TRBD2 (5 bases). V lost 1 base and J 5 bases, leaving 11 bases between the germline ends. Germline V gene sequence: CDR1 SEHNR, CDR2 FQNEAQ (reference sequence). This CDR3 has 14 amino acids. For the CDR3, the DNA is TGTGCCAGCAGCTTAGTATCGGGGTATGAGACCCAGTACTTC. Protein product: CASSLVSGYETQYF.

This clone was seen only once. V gene TRBV9 combines with J gene TRBJ1-3; 9 nucleotides agree with TRBD1. CDR1 is SGDLS and CDR2 is YYNGEE in the germline V gene. The CDR3 totals 14 residues. J was trimmed by 8 bases and V by 3 bases; bases with no gene match: 6. CDR3 residues: CASSARTGVDTIYF. The CDR3, as DNA: TGTGCCAGCAGCGCCCGGACAGGGGTCGACACCATATATTTT.

This clone occurred a few times. This chain links TRBV19 with TRBJ2-2, with TRBD2 matching 8 bases. The CDR3 length is 15 residues. Germline V gene data show CDR1 as LNHDA and CDR2 as SQIVND (reference sequence). With V trimmed by 5 bases and J by 2 bases, 4 bases remained unmatched. The CDR3 region is CASSWAGGNTGELFF. The CDR3 DNA is TGTGCCAGTAGTTGGGCGGGAGGTAACACCGGGGAGCTGTTTTTT.

This clone was detected ten times or more. The rearrangement joins TRBV30 to TRBJ1-2; D uncertain. The germline gives CDR1 GTSNPN, CDR2 SVGIG (reference sequence). This CDR3 comprises 12 residues. V lost 0 bases, J lost 4 bases, and 6 bases lay in between. This CDR3 is CAWSVSGYGYTF. The CDR3 coding sequence is TGTGCCTGGAGTGTCAGCGGCTATGGCTACACCTTC.

This clone turned up a few times. V and J are TRBV5-4 and TRBJ2-7; 9 nucleotides match TRBD1. CDR1 SGHNT and CDR2 YYREEE come from the germline V gene (reference sequence). Trimming cost V 9 bases and J 5 bases; bases outside gene matches: 9. The CDR3 covers 13 residues. CDR3 protein: CAIYDRGMHEQYF. Here the CDR3 DNA reads TGTGCCATCTACGACAGGGGGATGCACGAGCAGTACTTC.

The table lists this clone with a few counts. This chain joins TRBV5-1 and TRBJ2-5, with D perhaps matching TRBD2 (5 bases). This CDR3 has 13 amino acids. V lost 0 bases and J 3 bases, leaving 6 bases between the germline ends. CDR1 SGHRS and CDR2 YFSETQ come from the germline V gene. CDR3 sequence reads: CASSLAGKETQYF. For the CDR3, the DNA is TGCGCCAGCAGCTTGGCGGGGAAAGAGACCCAGTACTTC.

This clone was seen just once. V usage is TRBV28 and J usage is TRBJ2-5, with 14 bases fitting TRBD2. Looked up from germline, CDR1 is MDHEN and CDR2 is SYDVKM. The trim removed 6 bases at V and 5 bases at J, leaving 5 bases unmatched. The CDR3 length is 15 residues. This chain's CDR3 is CASRTSGRGGETQYF. CDR3 bases: TGTGCCAGCAGGACTAGCGGGAGGGGTGGGGAGACCCAGTACTTC.

The chain carries TRBV5-6 and TRBJ2-3; TRBD2 might be the D (6 bases). This CDR3 contains 15 residues. Trimming removed 4 bases at V and 0 bases at J, with 12 bases between. The germline gives CDR1 SGHDT, CDR2 YYEEEE. Written as DNA, the CDR3 is TGTGCCAGCAGCGCCGGGACTTCTAGCACAGATACGCAGTATTTT. This encodes CASSAGTSSTDTQYF. Full variable domain (outside the CDR3, taken from reference TRBV5-6 and TRBJ2-3): DAGVTQSPTHLIKTRGQQVTLRCSPKSGHDTVSWYQQALGQGPQFIFQYYEEEERQRGNFPDRFSGHQFPNYSSELNVNALLLGDSALYLCASSAGTSSTDTQYFGPGTRLTVL.

This chain uses TRBV7-3 with TRBJ2-2, with D perhaps TRBD1 (6 bases). CDR3 length: 16 residues. V dropped 5 bases and J dropped 1 base, with 14 bases sitting between them. The V gene's germline CDR1 is SGHTA and CDR2 FQGTGA. The CDR3 here is CASSAGAGMNTGELFF. The DNA for the CDR3 is TGTGCCAGCAGCGCAGGGGCAGGAATGAACACCGGGGAGCTGTTTTTT.